The clone carrying this T cell receptor (beta chain) was found many times. Time point of the sample: newly diagnosed GD, antithyroid drugs for less than 3 months. The TCR library used RNA extracted from PBMCs. In germline, CDR1 is LNHDA, CDR2 SQIVND (reference sequence). Between the trimmed V and J ends, which lost 6 bases and 8 bases, there was a span of 13 bases. The CDR3 spans 13 residues. The entry originates in a study of regulatory T cells in long-lasting Graves disease. Library construction for TCR beta used iRepertoire HTBI primers and Arm-PCR of CDR3 regions. In TCRdb, the multiplex PCR reads were re-called with MiXCR into one record per CDR3 protein. This table holds roughly 500,000 distinct CDR3 sequences, about 12% found once. This same sample was also part of a study on T cells in Graves' hyperthyroidism and ophthalmopathy.

The receptor comes from a woman in her twenties or thirties with Graves disease. Here the sequenced sample was peripheral blood mononuclear cells (PBMCs), taken at new diagnosis, from a patient treated with antithyroid drugs. The chain is built from TRBV19 and TRBJ1-4; D unclear. Written as DNA, the CDR3 is TGTGCCAGTAGCGGCAGTGCAGTCGAAAAACTGTTTTTT. Translated, it gives CASSGSAVEKLFF.